Below, 16 T cell receptor beta chains from the same sample are listed, as sequenced in a study of cytomegalovirus exposure and HLA in healthy donors. The PCR employed 60 Vbeta primers together with 13 Jbeta primers. Only in-frame clones appear in the TCRdb table, and some are missing; sequencing was by immunoSEQ multiplex PCR. The sample records tens of thousands of clones, more than 65% being singletons. Sequencing input: PBMCs. The receptors come from a middle-aged woman in good health and CMV-seropositive.

V usage is TRBV2 and J usage is TRBJ1-2, with a weak D call TRBD1 (6 bases). The CDR3 is 15 amino acids. Trimming took off 1 base at V and 4 bases at J, with 13 bases between the two ends. CDR1 is SNHLY and CDR2 is FYNNEI in the germline V gene. The CDR3 DNA is TGTGCCAGCAGTGAAGAAGGGGCAGGGGCCTATGGCTACACCTTC. Protein sequence: CASSEEGAGAYGYTF. Full variable domain (rest looked up from reference TRBV2 and TRBJ1-2): EPEVTQTPSHQVTQMGQEVILRCVPISNHLYFYWYRQILGQKVEFLVSFYNNEISEKSEIFDDQFSVERPDGSNFTLKIRSTKLEDSAMYFCASSEEGAGAYGYTFGSGTRLTVV.

CDR3 amino acids: CASSPTSEGYGYTF. CDR3 DNA sequence: TGTGCCAGCTCCCCCACCAGTGAGGGCTATGGCTACACCTTC. The chain recombines TRBV18 with TRBJ1-2; D remains unclear. Trimming shortened V by 6 bases and J by 4 bases, and 15 bases separated the two germline ends. The germline CDR1 and CDR2 sequences are KGHSH and LQKENI. The CDR3 extends over 14 amino acids.

J is TRBJ2-2 and V is TRBV5-6; no clear D. This CDR3 is 13 amino acids long. V lost 4 bases, J lost 1 base, and 5 bases lay in between. CDR1 is SGHDT and CDR2 is YYEEEE in the germline V gene. Here the CDR3 reads CASSPMNTGELFF. The CDR3 coding sequence is TGTGCCAGCAGCCCCATGAACACCGGGGAGCTGTTTTTT.

The chain links TRBV4-1 to TRBJ2-3, with TRBD2 matching over 7 bases. V shed 0 bases and J 2 bases; nucleotides not matched to a gene: 5. Germline CDR1 is MGHRA and CDR2 is YSYEKL. The length of the CDR3 is 16 residues. DNA for the CDR3: TGCGCCAGCAGCCAAGAAGGCGGGGGTATCACAGATACGCAGTATTTT. Translated: CASSQEGGGITDTQYF.

The gene calls are TRBV6-5 and TRBJ1-2, with D perhaps matching TRBD1 (5 bases). V was trimmed by 4 bases and J by 4 bases, leaving 13 bases between them. This CDR3 has 14 amino acids. Germline values: CDR1 MNHEY, CDR2 SVGAGI. The DNA of the CDR3 is TGTGCCAGCAGTTCAGGCAGGGCCACCTATGGCTACACCTTC. This encodes CASSSGRATYGYTF.

V and J are TRBV6-6 and TRBJ2-1; D is unclear. The CDR3 totals 12 residues. The V gene lost 5 bases and the J gene lost 4 bases, with 6 bases spanning the gap. Per germline, CDR1 MNHNY and CDR2 SVGAGI (reference sequence). The CDR3 loop reads CASSESYNEQFF. The CDR3 bases are TGTGCCAGCAGTGAGTCTTACAATGAGCAGTTCTTC.

The J gene is TRBJ2-5, the V gene TRBV2, with D uncertain. Germline V gene data show CDR1 as SNHLY and CDR2 as FYNNEI. V gave up 6 bases and J gave up 3 bases, with 17 bases separating them. This CDR3 is 15 amino acids long. The DNA for the CDR3 is TGTGCCAGCAGCCCCCGATGGCAAGTGGAAGAGACCCAGTACTTC. It is translated as CASSPRWQVEETQYF.

CDR3 nucleotides: TGTGCCAGCAGTGGACAGGGATTCACAGATACGCAGTATTTT. Amino acids: CASSGQGFTDTQYF. This chain uses TRBV2 with TRBJ2-3; 7 nucleotides align to TRBD1. V lost 4 bases and J lost 2; bases outside the gene matches: 3. Germline V gives CDR1 SNHLY, CDR2 FYNNEI. The CDR3 extends over 14 amino acids.

The chain recombines TRBV6-5 with TRBJ2-5, with TRBD2 matching 10 bases. The germline V gene has CDR1 MNHEY and CDR2 SVGAGI. J was trimmed by 0 bases and V by 0 bases; bases with no gene match: 1. The CDR3 is made up of 16 amino acids. The CDR3 nucleotides read TGTGCCAGCAGTTACTCGGGACTAGCGTACCAAGAGACCCAGTACTTC. Translating gives CASSYSGLAYQETQYF.

Comments on this clone: Within the sample, other DNA sequences also encode this same CDR3. This rearrangement joins TRBV7-9 to TRBJ2-3; 7 nucleotides agree with TRBD2. Per germline, CDR1 SEHNR and CDR2 FQNEAQ (reference sequence). V shed 6 bases and J 5 bases; nucleotides not matched to a gene: 14. This CDR3 spans 16 amino acids. CDR3 loop: CASSTNQRGSIDTQYF. The CDR3 DNA follows: TGTGCCAGCAGTACGAACCAGCGCGGGAGTATAGATACGCAGTATTTT.

V and J are TRBV6-5 and TRBJ2-3; 8 bases map to TRBD2. The CDR3 is 14 amino acids. Germline-derived CDR1 and CDR2 are MNHEY and SVGAGI. V shed 5 bases and J 4 bases; nucleotides not matched to a gene: 5. The CDR3 nucleotides read TGTGCCAGCAGTAGCGGGAGCATGTCAGATACGCAGTATTTT. Its translation: CASSSGSMSDTQYF.

This clone was found a few times. This chain uses TRBV5-1 with TRBJ2-7, with 7 bases matching TRBD2. The V gene's germline CDR1 is SGHRS and CDR2 YFSETQ. The V gene end was trimmed by 3 bases and the J gene end by 5 bases; junction bases not matched to a gene: 5. The CDR3 has 13 residues. The CDR3 coding sequence is TGCGCCAGCAGCTCGCTGGGAGGGGACGAGCAGTACTTC. Translating gives CASSSLGGDEQYF.

Comments on this clone: An end of the junction differs from the germline gene, which may be a read error. This chain links TRBV30 with TRBJ1-5; weak D call: TRBD1 (6 bases). The germline CDR1 and CDR2 sequences are GTSNPN and SVGIG (reference sequence). CDR3 length equals 13 residues. The CDR3 region has the DNA TGTGCCCGGAGTGTACAGGGAAATCAGCCCCAGCATTTT. As protein: CARSVQGNQPQHF.

The chain employs TRBV7-9 and TRBJ1-3; 7 nucleotides align to TRBD1. Germline V CDR1 and CDR2: SEHNR, FQNEAQ (reference sequence). This CDR3 region has 15 residues. Trimming cost V 4 bases and J 4 bases; bases outside gene matches: 7. In nucleotides, the CDR3 is TGTGCCAGCAGCTCACCAGAGGGGGCGGGAAACACCATATATTTT. Protein sequence: CASSSPEGAGNTIYF.

The chain couples TRBV5-1 to TRBJ2-2; 8 bases line up with TRBD1. The germline gives CDR1 SGHRS, CDR2 YFSETQ. With 4 bases clipped from V and 0 bases from J, the junction kept 5 bases outside the gene matches. CDR3 length equals 16 residues. In DNA form, the CDR3 reads TGCGCCAGCAGCCCAAGGACAGGGTCGAACACCGGGGAGCTGTTTTTT. This codes for CASSPRTGSNTGELFF.

The rearrangement links TRBV7-9 to TRBJ2-7; D might be TRBD1 (5 bases). The V gene's germline CDR1 is SEHNR and CDR2 FQNEAQ (reference sequence). The CDR3 sequence is 14 residues long. The germline V and J ends were trimmed by 9 bases and 0 bases, with 15 bases remaining between them. CDR3 amino acids: CASNQGPSSYEQYF. CDR3 nucleotide sequence: TGTGCCAGTAACCAGGGCCCTAGCTCCTACGAGCAGTACTTC.